Below are 5 T cell receptor beta chains sequenced from a single sample in a study of blood T cell repertoires in COVID-19. The data were produced by immunoSEQ multiplex PCR, yet TCRdb's version contains in-frame clones alone and is incomplete. In the table there are about 120,000 clones, roughly 85% of which are singletons. Sample: peripheral blood. The receptors come from a man aged 25-40 years with acute or convalescent COVID-19.

The J gene is TRBJ2-5, the V gene TRBV4-1; 14 nucleotides line up with TRBD2. J gave up 5 bases and V 1 base, and 6 bases lay outside the gene matches. Germline CDR1 and CDR2: MGHRA and YSYEKL. The CDR3 has 17 amino acids. CDR3 nucleotide sequence: TGCGCCAGCAGCCAAGCCATGGGACTAGCGGGAGAGGAGACCCAGTACTTC. Translated, it gives CASSQAMGLAGEETQYF.

The V call is TRBV5-1, the J call TRBJ2-5; 11 bases align to TRBD2. Germline CDR1 is SGHRS and CDR2 is YFSETQ. The J segment lost 5 bases and the V segment lost 0 bases, leaving 6 bases of the junction unmatched. The CDR3 has 16 residues. The CDR3 region is CASSLAKVAGGETQYF. Here the CDR3 DNA reads TGCGCCAGCAGCTTGGCCAAAGTAGCGGGAGGGGAGACCCAGTACTTC.

The chain employs TRBV11-2 and TRBJ2-2; no definite D call. The ends were cut back, 4 bases at V and 6 bases at J, with 6 bases in the middle. The germline V gene has CDR1 SGHAT and CDR2 FQNNGV. The CDR3 contains 12 residues. For the CDR3, the DNA is TGTGCCAGCAGCTACCGGGCCGGGGAGCTGTTTTTT. This gives the protein CASSYRAGELFF.

This clone has just a few counts. J is TRBJ1-5 and V is TRBV5-5; 7 bases fit TRBD1. Per germline, CDR1 SGHKS and CDR2 YYEKEE (reference sequence). Trimming cost V 4 bases and J 6 bases; bases outside gene matches: 7. The CDR3 has 14 residues. In DNA, the CDR3 is TGTGCCAGCAGCGAGACAGGGTCGAGTCAGCCCCAGCATTTT. Translation gives CASSETGSSQPQHF. The entire variable domain, with the rest obtained from reference TRBV5-5 and TRBJ1-5, is as follows: DAGVTQSPTHLIKTRGQQVTLRCSPISGHKSVSWYQQVLGQGPQFIFQYYEKEERGRGNFPDRFSARQFPNYSSELNVNALLLGDSALYLCASSETGSSQPQHFGDGTRLSIL.

This clone occurred a few times. The chain uses TRBV27 and TRBJ2-5; TRBD1 is a possible D gene (6 bases). Germline V gene sequence: CDR1 MNHEY, CDR2 SMNVEV (reference sequence). The CDR3 totals 14 residues. Trimming cost V 3 bases and J 5 bases, with 13 bases left between them. This CDR3 reads CASSLGPRGETQYF. CDR3 nucleotides: TGTGCCAGCAGTTTGGGACCTAGGGGGGAGACCCAGTACTTC.